The clone carrying this T cell receptor (beta chain) was detected a few times. Its cognate antigen is unknown. All of the isolated RNA was reverse transcribed, so expressed TCRB transcripts were sequenced. Repertoires were generated with immunoSEQ multiplex PCR, while TCRdb's copy carries only in-frame clones and drops some. The sample records around 150,000 clones, 10% to 13% being singletons. Germline CDR1 is GTSNPN and CDR2 is SVGIG (reference sequence). This CDR3 region has 13 residues. Trimming left V 4 bases short and J 0 bases short, with 9 bases between. The sample comes from a study of beta chain features in type 1 diabetes. Findings and caveats of the study: Type 1 diabetes patients had moderately but significantly shorter TCRB CDR3s in all four CD4+ subsets.

The receptor's source is a young man with type 1 diabetes. This chain connects TRBV30 to TRBJ1-1, with no clear D. Source material: central memory CD4+ T cells from blood. CDR3 residues: CAWNRGLNTEAFF. For the CDR3, the DNA is TGTGCCTGGAACCGCGGGCTGAACACTGAAGCTTTCTTT.